This T cell receptor (beta chain) was recovered during a study of cytomegalovirus exposure and HLA in healthy donors. Vbeta (60) and Jbeta (13) primers were used in the PCR. Libraries were prepared by immunoSEQ multiplex PCR; TCRdb keeps only in-frame clonotypes and omits some of them. The table records 130,000 or so clones, about 62% of them present only once. Trimming shortened V by 8 bases and J by 1 base, and 8 bases separated the two germline ends. Germline V CDR1 and CDR2: MNHEY, SVGAGI. CDR3 length equals 12 residues. Sequenced input: PBMCs. The receptor was derived from a woman aged 40 to 50 in good health and CMV-seropositive. The rearrangement joins TRBV6-5 to TRBJ2-5; tentatively, D is TRBD2 (6 bases). The DNA of the CDR3 is TGTGCCAGCGGACTATCCCAAGAGACCCAGTACTTC. Translated, it gives CASGLSQETQYF.